This TCR beta chain was retrieved from a study of blood T cells in healthy people across ages. Study-level findings and limits: There was no known CMV status for donors, so expanded clonotype changes were possibly confounded. Age advanced and TCR beta diversity per million T cells fell, roughly linearly.

V gave up 1 base and J gave up 10 bases; unmatched junction bases: 9. This CDR3 has 15 residues. Germline lookup yields CDR1 SGHAT and CDR2 FQNNGV. To note about this clonotype: No antigen is known for it.

Alongside a J-beta primer mix, a sample-barcoded 5' primer served in a second PCR lasting about 7 to 11 cycles. There were at least 3 million CDR3-containing paired-end reads obtained from each sample. TCRdb ran MiXCR on the 5' RACE reads and lists one entry per CDR3 protein. The table includes over 1,200,000 distinct CDR3 sequences, roughly 64% detected once. Sequencing was done on a sample of blood. The chain carries TRBV11-2 and TRBJ1-4, with 7 bases identical to TRBD1. The receptor's source is a man aged 18 to 29 in good health. DNA for the CDR3: TGTGCCAGCAGCTTAGCTTCAGGGGGGCAGGGAAAACTGTTTTTT. Its protein product is CASSLASGGQGKLFF.